This TCR beta chain originates from a study of human T cells and chemical hapten exposure. Study background: Slight differences in pooled library volume were the main source of varying TCR yields across samples.

Looked up from germline, CDR1 is SQVTM and CDR2 is ANQGSEA. Trimming pared 2 bases from V and 8 bases from J, leaving 11 bases between. This CDR3 region has 12 residues. Regarding time point: healthy volunteer bleed at 6 weeks. Total RNA was isolated from whole blood that had not been fractionated. It was the library that attached unique molecular identifiers to individual cDNA molecules. TCRdb re-called the RACE reads with MiXCR, one entry per CDR3 protein. The sample contains fewer than 40,000 distinct CDR3 sequences, around 5.9% of which appear only once. This TCR derives from a human donor in good health. Some clones in this sample may be carry-over from other donors' samples. Sequenced: whole blood. The rearrangement links TRBV29-1 to TRBJ2-3; D call uncertain. The CDR3 DNA is TGCAGCGTTGAACTCTTGGCTGTTACGCAGTATTTT. Its protein is CSVELLAVTQYF.